This T cell receptor beta chain was observed in a study of cytomegalovirus exposure and HLA in healthy donors listed by TCRdb under 2017. About the investigation overall: An earlier analysis of several hundred of the donors reported about 260 Gb of sequence data and around 100 million unique TCR beta sequences obtained from roughly 170 million T cells. An early release covering 550 to 650 HLA-typed donors comprised about 320 gigabases of sequencing data and around 80 million unique TCR sequences. Among the roughly 400 genotyped donors, approximately 81% belonged to the genetic ancestry cluster associated with self-reported Caucasian donors. The study aimed to test whether cataloging public T cell receptors could reveal signatures of past pathogen exposure. Using immunosequencing, the study profiled T cell repertoires from 666 subjects and related those repertoires to cytomegalovirus serostatus. Along with the approximately 700-subject first cohort, a separate validation cohort of some 130 different subjects was used. To predict cytomegalovirus infection status, the study combined high-throughput TCR immunosequencing, statistical association of individual TCRs with disease status, and machine learning. To study patterns of TCR occurrence, a later analysis re-analyzed previously published TCR beta repertoires from several hundred donors and added high-resolution HLA genotyping. Rather than drawing on any new phenotypic data, the later analysis identified candidate immune exposures from TCR beta sequences and the way those sequences occurred across donors. To decide whether each TCR beta V gene segment behaved as functional or pseudogenic, an earlier analysis of 587 of the donors relied on high-throughput TCR beta sequencing. Donor age, sex, ethnicity and CMV serostatus were compiled together with the repertoire data. In a later genetic analysis, genome-wide SNP genotypes for 398 of the 666 donors were used, and that subset was treated as a discovery cohort. Every repertoire in the discovery cohort had been generated on one and the same sequencing platform. Both class I and class II loci were covered by HLA typing, at four-digit resolution. The number of typed donors differed by locus: roughly 620-630 for A, B, C, DRB1 and DQB1; approximately 520 for DQA1; some 590 for DPA1; and 450 to 480 for DPB1. About five DR-DQ haplotypes were handled as single units for association and clustering, since linkage in the cohort was strong. Across 300 to 500 genotyped donors of the cohort, an average of about 240,000 unique TCR beta nucleotide sequences per donor were sequenced, and around 19% of those sequences were non-productive. The full study reports these points: A further reported finding was that TCR beta sequences accurately predicted the HLA-A and HLA-B alleles for most subjects in the first cohort. The earlier analysis of approximately 560 of the donors excluded 15 to 20 rarely observed V segments, including chromosome 9 orphons, because counts were too low. While some public TCRs were present in many individuals, most TCR sequences turned up only very rarely across donors. In a later analysis, some 18,000 TCR beta sequences were associated with specific HLA alleles at a false discovery rate of 0.05. Because HLA typing was unavailable for some donors at each locus, only the typed subset was used in association tests. In the study, around 150 TCR beta chains were listed as associated with cytomegalovirus. A later analysis found that HLA-associated TCR beta chains were more clonally expanded and had lower generation probabilities than equally common non-associated chains. In a later genetic analysis, a missense DCLRE1C variant was associated with V-gene and J-gene trimming of TCR beta chains, and the association was replicated in an independent cohort. In this cohort, only TCR beta chains were sequenced, and detectable features were limited by the absence of alpha or paired-chain data. Presence/absence analyses assumed roughly uniform sequencing depth across donors, an assumption that may not hold. Some IMGT-functional V segments, including TRBV6-2 and TRBV6-3, could not be told apart with the 87-base-pair reads, so those segments were excluded. Strong co-occurrence of HLA alleles, especially DR and DQ, made assigning TCR associations to individual alleles difficult. In vitro tests confirmed that a few of the cytomegalovirus-associated TCR beta chains recognize cytomegalovirus antigens. In a later analysis, TCR association rates were found to vary across HLA loci, with the most associated TCRs seen for DRB1 alleles and the fewest for HLA-C alleles. Linkage disequilibrium might explain the correlated functional status among segregating V segments, but an unknown experimental factor could not be excluded. According to a later analysis, most CMV-associated TCR beta chains appeared to be HLA-restricted, and the HLA associations seemed to be driven largely by CMV exposure. Broadly in line with IMGT annotations, most TCR beta V segments showed up in productive rearrangements about 87% or about 30% of the time in an earlier analysis of 587 of the donors. The sequencing pipeline was judged likely to have produced a cluster of highly shared sequence variants as a technical artifact. Immune exposure information for the cohort was limited to CMV serostatus. The classifier was reported to diagnose cytomegalovirus status with high specificity and sensitivity in both the original cohort and the validation cohort. According to the authors, the approach could potentially be generalized to other disease states and immunological phenotypes. Compared with the approximately 700-donor mean, donors in an Asian-associated ancestry cluster had fewer N-insertions in productive TCRs, according to a later genetic analysis. A later analysis reported that several top co-occurrence clusters appeared linked to parvovirus B19, influenza, CMV and Epstein-Barr virus.

The library was obtained by the immunoSEQ multiplex PCR assay. The multiplex PCR relied on a mix of 60 forward primers for TCR Vbeta segments and 13 reverse primers for TCR Jbeta segments. The CDR3 region of rearranged TCR beta genes was amplified from genomic DNA by a multiplex PCR assay. On the Illumina HiSeq System, the amplified TCR beta libraries were sequenced as 87-base-pair reads. As for the authors' bioinformatics: A later analysis counted approximately 84 million unique TCR beta chains across the 600 to 850 repertoires, and 9 million to 14 million of these chains were shared by at least two donors. Raw reads were error-corrected and collapsed into unique sequences with a nearest-neighbor algorithm that merged closely related sequences to remove PCR and sequencing errors. To assign V, D and J gene segments, CDR3 sequences were aligned to IMGT reference sequences. Each retained sequence needed at least a six-nucleotide match to both a V gene segment and a J gene segment. A rearrangement was called productive if the CDR3 had no stop codons and remained in frame with V and J, and every other rearrangement was called non-productive. Following IMGT convention, CDR3 was defined as the stretch from the second conserved V-encoded cysteine up to the conserved J-encoded phenylalanine. The earlier analysis of approximately 590 of the donors excluded any sequence lacking an unambiguous match to a single V gene segment. An earlier analysis of over 450 of the donors classified V segments as functional when productive rearrangements were above 56.7% and as segregating when the standard deviation between donors was above 5%. A statistical classification framework was developed to diagnose cytomegalovirus status using the catalog of TCR beta chain sequences. V and J gene assignment, in a later analysis, came from comparing TCR nucleotide sequences with IMGT/GENE-DB human TR gene sequences. The TCRdist pipeline was used in a later analysis to assign CDR3 sequences and most-parsimonious VDJ recombination scenarios. In a later analysis, each TCR beta chain was defined by its CDR3 amino acid sequence together with its V-gene family, and reads without a unique V-gene family were excluded. A later analysis removed over 500 highly shared, low-generation-probability nucleotide sequences to deal with suspected cross-contamination and a sequencing artifact. In a later analysis, a clonal expansion index for each public chain was calculated from normalized within-repertoire ranks of inferred template counts. In a later analysis, generation probabilities were computed using a VDJ recombination model fitted to out-of-frame rearrangements, and the results were checked against IGoR. Hypergeometric tests were used in a later analysis to score TCR-TCR, TCR-HLA and TCR-CMV co-occurrence, with a repertoire-size bias correction applied to the TCR pairs. False discovery rates were estimated in a later analysis by permuting HLA or CMV assignments 20 times. In a later analysis, co-occurring TCRs were grouped using DBSCAN, and TCRdist sequence similarity was added for clustering within HLA-allele-positive subsets. Repertoires with fewer than 30,000 or more than 120,000 public chains were left out of co-occurrence clustering, as were about five repertoires with anomalous nucleotide sharing. TCRdb re-hosts the immuneACCESS table, in-frame sequences only. Its copies lack some clones; in the studies checked, an unresolved V gene accounts for under half of them, and the cause for the rest is not known. V and J calls plus clone size are reproduced from that table; the DNA served to infer D and trimming. For this sample there are more than 130,000 clones; 78% appear just once. The top ten clonotypes cover roughly 2.8% of the sample.

Details on this clone: Its antigen is unknown. Per-nucleotide qualities are absent, and no much larger clonotype sits a single base away.

The cohort comprised fewer than 700 healthy bone marrow donors. All cohort members were sampled while nominally healthy, although unrecorded immune exposures were likely present. The donor was CMV seronegative and belonged to the group of 352 seronegative cohort members. A peripheral blood sample was collected from each donor, and TCR beta sequencing was performed on peripheral blood mononuclear cells. The Qiagen DNeasy Blood Extraction Kit was used to extract genomic DNA from the blood cell samples. V has 1 base trimmed and J has 2 bases trimmed; junction bases matching no gene number 4. The CDR3 contains 14 residues, cysteine and phenylalanine counted. Kept here is only the CDR3 DNA, which spans 42 bases and is read in frame from base 1. The germline V gene provides CDR1 SQVTM and CDR2 ANQGSEA.

The material sequenced was PBMCs. The receptor was derived from a male donor in good health and CMV-seronegative. Here the chain combines TRBV29-1 and TRBJ2-7; 8 bases in the junction line up with TRBD2. DNA sequence: TGCAGCGTTGAAGTAGCGGGGTTGGCCTACGAGCAGTACTTC. Its translation is CSVEVAGLAYEQYF.